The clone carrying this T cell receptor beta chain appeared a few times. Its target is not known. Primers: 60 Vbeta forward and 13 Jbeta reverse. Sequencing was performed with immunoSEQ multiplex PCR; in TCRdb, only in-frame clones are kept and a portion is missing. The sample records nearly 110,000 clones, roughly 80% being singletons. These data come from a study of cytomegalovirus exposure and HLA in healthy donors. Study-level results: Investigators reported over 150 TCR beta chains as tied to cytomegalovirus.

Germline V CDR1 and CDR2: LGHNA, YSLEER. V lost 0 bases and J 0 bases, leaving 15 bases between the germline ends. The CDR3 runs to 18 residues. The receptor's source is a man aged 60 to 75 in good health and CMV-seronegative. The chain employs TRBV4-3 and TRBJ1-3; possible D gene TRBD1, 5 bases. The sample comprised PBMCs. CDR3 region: CASSQDGAGLSSGNTIYF. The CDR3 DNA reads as TGCGCCAGCAGCCAAGATGGGGCAGGGCTGAGCTCTGGAAACACCATATATTTT.